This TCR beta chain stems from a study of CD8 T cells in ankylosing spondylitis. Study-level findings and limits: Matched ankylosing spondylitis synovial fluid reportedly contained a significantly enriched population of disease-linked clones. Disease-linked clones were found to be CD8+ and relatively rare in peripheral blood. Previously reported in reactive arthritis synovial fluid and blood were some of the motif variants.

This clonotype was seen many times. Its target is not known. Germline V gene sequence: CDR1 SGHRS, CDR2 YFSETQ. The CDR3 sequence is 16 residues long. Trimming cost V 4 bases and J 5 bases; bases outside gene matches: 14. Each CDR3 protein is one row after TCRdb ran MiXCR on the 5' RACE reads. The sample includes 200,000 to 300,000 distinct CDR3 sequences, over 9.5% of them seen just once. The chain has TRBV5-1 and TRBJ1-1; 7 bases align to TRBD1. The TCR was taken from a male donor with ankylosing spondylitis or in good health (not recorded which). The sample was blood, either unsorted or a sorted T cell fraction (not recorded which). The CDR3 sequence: CASSKRQSQGLTEAFF. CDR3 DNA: TGCGCCAGCAGCAAACGCCAGTCACAGGGGTTAACTGAAGCTTTCTTT.